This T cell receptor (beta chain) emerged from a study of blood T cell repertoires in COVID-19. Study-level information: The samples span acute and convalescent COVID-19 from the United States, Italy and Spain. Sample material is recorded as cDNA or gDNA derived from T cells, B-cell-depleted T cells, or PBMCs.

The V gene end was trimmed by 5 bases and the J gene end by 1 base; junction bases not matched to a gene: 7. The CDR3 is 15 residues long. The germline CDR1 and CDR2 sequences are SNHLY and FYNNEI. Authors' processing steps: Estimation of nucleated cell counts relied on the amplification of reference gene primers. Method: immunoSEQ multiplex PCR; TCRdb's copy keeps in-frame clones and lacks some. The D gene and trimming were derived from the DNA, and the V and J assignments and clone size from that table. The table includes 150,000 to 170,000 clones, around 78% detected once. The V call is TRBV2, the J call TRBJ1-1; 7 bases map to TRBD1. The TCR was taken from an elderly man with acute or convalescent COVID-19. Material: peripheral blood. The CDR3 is CASSSPTGRNTEAFF. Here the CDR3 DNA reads TGTGCCAGCAGTTCGCCGACAGGGAGGAACACTGAAGCTTTCTTT.